This T cell receptor beta chain was identified in a study of T cell responses to AZD1222 COVID-19 vaccine. Method: immunoSEQ multiplex PCR; TCRdb's copy keeps in-frame clones and lacks some. The repertoire consists of tens of thousands of clones, with 88% occurring once and the leading ten covering approximately 2.6%. Study outcomes and limitations: Just a handful of AZD1222 recipients tested seropositive at baseline. Reportedly, close to half of spike-specific TCRs are directed against unmutated variant regions. All repertoire sampling was performed exclusively after the peak T cell response. CD4 TCRs associated with vaccination spanned spike, dominating at 160-218 and 743-854.

A note on this clone: Its antigen is unidentified.

Germline V CDR1 and CDR2: SQVTM, ANQGSEA. Trimming cost V 1 base and J 0 bases; bases outside gene matches: 6. The CDR3 has 16 amino acids. The chain uses TRBV29-1 and TRBJ2-7, with 10 bases aligning to TRBD2. The sample here was peripheral blood, taken 28 days after the second AZD1222 dose. This receptor was taken from an adult who received the AZD1222 COVID-19 vaccine. CDR3 region: CSVEADSGGLSYEQYF. The CDR3 bases are TGCAGCGTTGAAGCGGATAGCGGGGGGCTCTCCTACGAGCAGTACTTC.